Sequencing of this TCR beta chain was carried out in a study of T cell responses to AZD1222 COVID-19 vaccine. Study observations and caveats: Recipients of two AZD1222 doses showed rising Spike-specific TCR breadth and depth.

Sequencing was performed with immunoSEQ multiplex PCR; in TCRdb, only in-frame clones are kept and a portion is missing. The sample yields about 180,000 clones, over 80% seen once. For this clone: No antigen is known for it.

This CDR3 comprises 12 residues. Trimming left V 2 bases short and J 6 bases short, with 11 bases between. Looked up from germline, CDR1 is GTSNPN and CDR2 is SVGIG (reference sequence). The J gene is TRBJ2-7, the V gene TRBV30; the D gene is possibly TRBD1 (5 bases). Sample: peripheral blood, taken 28 days after the second dose of the MenACWY control vaccine. The TCR sequence derives from an adult who received the MenACWY meningococcal vaccine as a control. DNA of the CDR3: TGTGCCTGGAGTCCACAGGTGCGCGAGCAGTACTTC. It translates to CAWSPQVREQYF.